This entry lists 8 T cell receptor beta chains sequenced from one sample in a study of CD8+ T cells in alopecia areata. Sequencing templates came from extracted RNA that was reverse transcribed into cDNA. Clones were sequenced by immunoSEQ multiplex PCR, and TCRdb holds only the in-frame ones, with some missing. The sample comprises 150,000 to 200,000 clones, roughly 63% of which are singletons, and 16% rests with the top ten. Treatment denoted: oral pan-JAK inhibitor, 5-10 mg twice daily. The sample consisted of CD4+ T cells sorted from blood, taken around week 55, from a patient treated with tofacitinib. Receptor source: a human donor with alopecia areata.

The chain recombines TRBV5-1 with TRBJ1-1; 9 bases agree with TRBD1. V was pared by 4 bases and J by 6 bases, with 13 bases of the junction left unmatched. CDR1 and CDR2 from the germline V gene are SGHRS and YFSETQ. This CDR3 is 16 amino acids long. The CDR3 protein is CASSQGQGGPIAEAFF. CDR3 DNA sequence: TGCGCCAGCAGCCAGGGACAGGGAGGTCCAATCGCTGAAGCTTTCTTT.

The V gene is TRBV6-6, the J gene TRBJ2-7; TRBD2 matches 13 bases. With V trimmed by 6 bases and J by 5 bases, 4 bases remained unmatched. Germline values: CDR1 MNHNY, CDR2 SVGAGI (reference sequence). The CDR3 is 14 amino acids. The CDR3 loop reads CASRLAGGPNEQYF. DNA of the CDR3: TGTGCCAGCAGACTAGCGGGGGGGCCCAACGAGCAGTACTTC.

The chain joins TRBV29-1 to TRBJ1-1, with a weak D call TRBD1 (6 bases). CDR1 and CDR2 from the germline V gene are SQVTM and ANQGSEA. The CDR3 has 14 amino acids. Trimming cost V 5 bases and J 1 base, with 14 bases left between them. This CDR3 is CSVKQGSGNTEAFF. As DNA, the CDR3 is TGCAGCGTTAAACAGGGTTCAGGGAACACTGAAGCTTTCTTT.

The chain couples TRBV9 to TRBJ1-6, with D tentatively TRBD1 (5 bases). The V gene's germline CDR1 is SGDLS and CDR2 YYNGEE. This CDR3 is 15 amino acids long. V lost 4 bases to trimming and J lost 10 bases, with 18 bases between them. The CDR3 bases are TGTGCCAGCAGCCCGCGTCATGGAGGGGCGTCACCCCTCCACTTT. Residues: CASSPRHGGASPLHF.

A remark on this clone: The junction does not match germline at one end; this may be a read error. The sample has other DNA sequences that encode this CDR3 too. The rearrangement uses TRBV6-5 and TRBJ1-2; TRBD1 aligns across 9 bases. CDR1 is MNHEY, CDR2 SVGAGI, per germline. CDR3 length: 15 amino acids. CDR3 bases: TGTGCTAGCAGGAGGACAGGGGCGAGTAACTATGGCTACACCTTC. Protein sequence: CASRRTGASNYGYTF.

This clone turned up a few times. The chain joins TRBV7-2 to TRBJ1-5, with D perhaps TRBD1 (5 bases). Germline loops: CDR1 SGHTA, CDR2 FQGNSA. CDR3 length: 14 amino acids. V was clipped by 5 bases and J by 2 bases, with 10 bases between them. The CDR3 region is CASSGTGGNQPQHF. CDR3 DNA sequence: TGTGCCAGCAGCGGCACAGGTGGCAATCAGCCCCAGCATTTT.

This clone was picked up many times. The chain employs TRBV11-2 and TRBJ2-7, with unresolved D. Looked up from germline, CDR1 is SGHAT and CDR2 is FQNNGV. V gave up 1 base and J gave up 9 bases, with 7 bases separating them. The CDR3 has 11 amino acids. CDR3 DNA: TGTGCCAGCAGCTTAGCCGGTGGGCAGTACTTC. Translating gives CASSLAGGQYF. The full variable domain, its missing parts supplied by reference TRBV11-2 and TRBJ2-7, is EAGVAQSPRYKIIEKRQSVAFWCNPISGHATLYWYQQILGQGPKLLIQFQNNGVVDDSQLPKDRFSAERLKGVDSTLKIQPAKLEDSAVYLCASSLAGGQYFGPGTRLTVT.

The V call is TRBV5-1, the J call TRBJ2-3; TRBD2 aligns across 14 bases. J lost 2 bases, V lost 4 bases, and 6 bases had no gene match. The CDR3 is made up of 17 amino acids. CDR1 SGHRS and CDR2 YFSETQ come from the germline V gene. The CDR3, as DNA: TGCGCCAGCAGCCCGGGACTAGCGGGGGCCACCACAGATACGCAGTATTTT. Amino acid sequence: CASSPGLAGATTDTQYF.